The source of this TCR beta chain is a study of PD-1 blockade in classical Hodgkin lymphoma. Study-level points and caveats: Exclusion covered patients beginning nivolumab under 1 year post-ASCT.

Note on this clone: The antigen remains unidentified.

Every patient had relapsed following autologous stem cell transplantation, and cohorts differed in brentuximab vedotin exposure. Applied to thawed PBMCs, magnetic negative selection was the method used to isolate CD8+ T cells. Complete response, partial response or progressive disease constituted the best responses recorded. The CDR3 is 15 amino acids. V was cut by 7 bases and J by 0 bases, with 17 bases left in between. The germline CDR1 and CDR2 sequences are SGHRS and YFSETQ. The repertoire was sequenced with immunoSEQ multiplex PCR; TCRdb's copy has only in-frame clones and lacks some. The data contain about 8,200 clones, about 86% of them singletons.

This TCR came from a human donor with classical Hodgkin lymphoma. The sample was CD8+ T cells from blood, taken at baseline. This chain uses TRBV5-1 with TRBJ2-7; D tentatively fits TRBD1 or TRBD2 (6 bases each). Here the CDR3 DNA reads TGCGCCAGCCGACTAAGGGGGGAGAGCTCCTACGAGCAGTACTTC. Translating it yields CASRLRGESSYEQYF.